Described below is a single TCR beta chain sequence and its context. Looked up from germline, CDR1 is MGHRA and CDR2 is YSYEKL. J gave up 10 bases and V 4 bases, and 12 bases lay outside the gene matches. CDR3 size: 15 residues. The entry originates in a study of blood T cell repertoires in COVID-19. For the study at large: Samples taken during acute and convalescent COVID-19 were collected in the United States, Italy and Spain. T cells, B-cell-depleted T cells, or PBMCs supplied cDNA or gDNA.

In the original processing: Using reference gene primer amplification, nucleated cell counts were estimated. Profiled with immunoSEQ multiplex PCR; TCRdb holds only in-frame clones, not every one. Clone size and V and J calls were adopted from that table, with D and trimming inferred from the DNA. The sample holds over 95,000 clones, around 83% seen once. The Seattle patients joined while their infection was active and were tracked longitudinally afterward. The sequence derives from a woman aged 55-69 years with COVID-19, enrolled during active disease. V usage is TRBV4-1 and J usage is TRBJ1-1; 10 bases align to TRBD1. Sequenced: peripheral blood. The CDR3 nucleotides are TGCGCCAGCAGCCCCGCCGAACTCCGGGACAGGGGAGCTTTCTTT. It translates to CASSPAELRDRGAFF.